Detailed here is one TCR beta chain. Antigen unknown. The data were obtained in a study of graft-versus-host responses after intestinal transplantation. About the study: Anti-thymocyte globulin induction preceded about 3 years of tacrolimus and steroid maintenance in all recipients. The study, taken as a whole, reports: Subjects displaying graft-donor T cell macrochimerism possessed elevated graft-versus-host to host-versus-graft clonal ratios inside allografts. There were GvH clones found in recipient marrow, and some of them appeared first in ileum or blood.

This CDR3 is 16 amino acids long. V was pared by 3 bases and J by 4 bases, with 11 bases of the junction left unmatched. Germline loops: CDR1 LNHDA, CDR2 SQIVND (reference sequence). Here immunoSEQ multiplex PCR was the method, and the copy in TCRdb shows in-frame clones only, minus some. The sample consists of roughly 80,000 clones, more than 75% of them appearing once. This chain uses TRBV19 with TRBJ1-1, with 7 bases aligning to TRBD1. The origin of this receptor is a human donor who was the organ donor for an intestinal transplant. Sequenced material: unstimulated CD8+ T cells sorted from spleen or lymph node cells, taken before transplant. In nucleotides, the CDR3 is TGTGCCAGTAGTATGGGGATGACAGGGAAATTCACTGAAGCTTTCTTT. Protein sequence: CASSMGMTGKFTEAFF.